What follows are 7 T cell receptor beta chains derived from one specimen sequenced in a study of T-cell memory formation after mild COVID-19. A single record per CDR3 protein comes from TCRdb applying MiXCR to the 5' RACE reads. The sample lists around 420,000 distinct CDR3 sequences; around 24% were seen once. The specimen sequenced was PBMCs or a T cell subset sorted from them (not recorded which). The receptors stem from an adult woman who had mild COVID-19 (a few samples of this study predate the infection). Cell type and time point are not known.

The chain links TRBV15 to TRBJ1-6; D remains unclear. The CDR3 is 14 amino acids. Germline lookup yields CDR1 LNHNV and CDR2 YYDKDF (reference sequence). With 3 bases removed from V and 7 bases from J, the gap between germline ends came to 10 bases. CDR3 residues: CATSSRRSNSPLHF. CDR3 coding DNA: TGTGCCACCAGCAGTCGACGATCCAATTCACCCCTCCACTTT.

J is TRBJ2-6 and V is TRBV7-3, with no clear D. CDR1 is SGHTA, CDR2 FQGTGA, per germline. This CDR3 contains 16 residues. Trimming took off 5 bases at V and 1 base at J, with 12 bases between the two ends. The CDR3: CASSPDGESGANVLTF. The CDR3 DNA reads TGTGCCAGCAGCCCGGACGGTGAATCTGGGGCCAACGTCCTGACTTTC.

This clonotype was seen a few times. This chain joins TRBV12-3 or TRBV12-4 and TRBJ2-1; D might be TRBD1 or TRBD2, each matching 7 bases. Trimming stripped 6 bases from V and 4 bases from J, with 16 bases between. This CDR3 spans 15 amino acids. The CDR3 bases are TGTGCCAGCAGGAAACGACAGGGACTATACAATGAGCAGTTCTTC. It yields the protein CASRKRQGLYNEQFF.

This clonotype was picked up a small number of times. The chain combines TRBV29-1 with TRBJ2-3, with TRBD1 identical over 8 bases. Germline-derived CDR1 and CDR2 are SQVTM and ANQGSEA. V lost 4 bases to trimming and J lost 3 bases; unmatched junction nucleotides: 9. The CDR3 extends over 15 amino acids. The CDR3 here is CSVVGWTGTTDTQYF. The CDR3 DNA reads as TGCAGCGTTGTTGGATGGACAGGGACGACAGATACGCAGTATTTT.

This clonotype has at least ten counts. The chain couples TRBV12-3 or TRBV12-4 to TRBJ1-5; 7 bases line up with TRBD1. J gave up 0 bases and V 6 bases, and 5 bases lay outside the gene matches. The CDR3 has 15 residues. CDR3 sequence: CASSRTGDSNQPQHF. For the CDR3, the DNA is TGTGCCAGCAGCCGGACAGGAGATAGCAATCAGCCCCAGCATTTT.

This clonotype has just a few counts. The V and J genes are TRBV12-3 or TRBV12-4 and TRBJ1-2, with 12 nucleotides matching TRBD1. The V gene end was trimmed by 6 bases and the J gene end by 13 bases; junction bases not matched to a gene: 12. CDR3 size: 14 residues. CDR3: CASSRRGTGGIGTF. CDR3 nucleotides: TGTGCCAGCAGCCGCCGCGGGACAGGGGGCATTGGCACCTTC.

In its sample, this clonotype was seen a few times. J is TRBJ2-1 and V is TRBV19; 9 nucleotides align to TRBD2. The V gene's germline CDR1 is LNHDA and CDR2 SQIVND (reference sequence). The ends lost 1 base at V and 4 bases at J; junction bases unmatched: 2. The CDR3 runs to 15 residues. CDR3 nucleotide sequence: TGTGCCAGTAGTATAGGACTAGCGGTATACAATGAGCAGTTCTTC. Its translation is CASSIGLAVYNEQFF.